This TCR beta chain was documented in a study of identical twins. Findings of the study overall: Memory repertoires lacked the insertion deficit that abundant cord blood beta clonotypes showed. One should note that invariant MAIT and iNKT cells could partly confound zero-insertion analyses.

Everyone who donated was a healthy Caucasian. From the 5' RACE reads, TCRdb called clonotypes with MiXCR, one entry per CDR3 protein. The sample holds hundreds of thousands of distinct CDR3 sequences, 9% to 15% seen once. V gave up 1 base and J gave up 3 bases; unmatched junction bases: 8. This CDR3 contains 16 residues. Germline V lookup: CDR1 SEHNR, CDR2 FQNEAQ (reference sequence). Regarding this clonotype: The antigen remains undetermined.

Separately, the same data were catalogued under a study of yellow fever vaccine responses in identical twins. That work adds: Reportedly, twins' vaccine T cell responses looked partly convergent and partly personalized.

Specimen: PBMCs. V gene TRBV7-9 combines with J gene TRBJ1-1; 7 nucleotides line up with TRBD1. This TCR was sampled from a woman aged 18-29 years in good health. CDR3 in amino acids: CASSLGIAGGDTEAFF. The CDR3 nucleotides are TGTGCCAGCAGCTTAGGCATCGCAGGGGGTGACACTGAAGCTTTCTTT.